This T cell receptor (beta chain) was profiled in a study of blood T cell repertoires in COVID-19. Looking at the study overall: The cDNA or gDNA used as material had been derived from T cells, B-cell-depleted T cells, or PBMCs.

Trimming took off 4 bases at V and 0 bases at J, with 10 bases between the two ends. The germline gives CDR1 KGHSH, CDR2 LQKENI. The CDR3 totals 15 residues. Assay used: immunoSEQ multiplex PCR; TCRdb lists only in-frame clones, some missing. The sample lists roughly 260,000 clones, roughly 87% occurring once. The chain couples TRBV18 to TRBJ1-3; D not certain. Sequenced input: PBMCs or T cells enriched from blood (not recorded which). The clonotype originates from a woman aged 30 to 39 with acute COVID-19. The CDR3 here is CASSLPLPSGNTIYF. In nucleotides, the CDR3 is TGTGCCAGCTCACTACCACTACCCTCTGGAAACACCATATATTTT.